This T cell receptor beta chain was profiled in a study of regulatory T cells in long-lasting Graves disease. Study context: Newly diagnosed Graves' patients had taken antithyroid drugs under 3 months.

This clonotype was counted many times. Its antigen is not known. Building of the TCR beta libraries involved iRepertoire HTBI primers and Arm-PCR of CDR3 regions. TCRdb re-derived calls from the multiplex PCR reads in MiXCR, one entry per CDR3 protein. The sample includes about 500,000 distinct CDR3 sequences, around 11% of them seen just once. The length of the CDR3 is 16 residues. From germline, CDR1 is SNHLY and CDR2 FYNNEI. The germline V and J ends were trimmed by 0 bases and 3 bases, with 15 bases remaining between them. Overall study findings and caveats: Gene preferences differed: TRBV28, TRBJ1-2, TRBJ2-5 in persistent cases.

Time point specified: newly diagnosed GD, antithyroid drugs for less than 3 months. From RNA extracted from PBMCs, the TCR library was made. Patients all came to the study from an endocrinology department in Xi'an, China. These data are also associated with another study on T cells in Graves' hyperthyroidism and ophthalmopathy. From that second work: Researchers ran a first-round RT-PCR on the TCR CDR3 using the HTBI primer set.

This specimen was peripheral blood mononuclear cells (PBMCs), taken at new diagnosis, from a patient treated with antithyroid drugs. The rearrangement links TRBV2 to TRBJ2-7, with D perhaps matching TRBD2 (5 bases). This TCR derives from a woman in her twenties or thirties with Graves disease. The CDR3 DNA sequence: TGTGCCAGCAGTGAAGCGGCTAGCACGGATTACTACGAGCAGTACTTC. Protein sequence: CASSEAASTDYYEQYF.